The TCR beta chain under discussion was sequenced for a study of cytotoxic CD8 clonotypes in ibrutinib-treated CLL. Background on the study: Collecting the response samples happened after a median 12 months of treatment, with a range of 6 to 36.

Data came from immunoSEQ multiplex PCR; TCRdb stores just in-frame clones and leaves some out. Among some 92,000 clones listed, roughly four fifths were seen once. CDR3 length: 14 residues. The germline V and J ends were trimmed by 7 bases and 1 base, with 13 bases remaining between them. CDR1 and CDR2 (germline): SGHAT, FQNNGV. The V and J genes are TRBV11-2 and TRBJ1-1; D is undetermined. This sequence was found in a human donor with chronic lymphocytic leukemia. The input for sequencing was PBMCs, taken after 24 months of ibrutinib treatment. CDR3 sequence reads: CASKSPGTNTEAFF. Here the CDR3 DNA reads TGTGCCAGCAAGAGTCCGGGAACGAACACTGAAGCTTTCTTT. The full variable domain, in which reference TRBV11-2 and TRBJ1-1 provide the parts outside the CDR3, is EAGVAQSPRYKIIEKRQSVAFWCNPISGHATLYWYQQILGQGPKLLIQFQNNGVVDDSQLPKDRFSAERLKGVDSTLKIQPAKLEDSAVYLCASKSPGTNTEAFFGQGTRLTVV.